The clone carrying this TCR beta chain was counted between two and nine times. Its antigen is currently unknown. This entry belongs to a study of cytomegalovirus exposure and HLA in healthy donors. Study-wide points: Rare TCR sequences dominated, though some public TCRs recurred in many donors. Judged likely to be a sequencing artifact was a cluster of highly shared sequence variants. In a later analysis, most CMV-associated TCR beta chains appeared HLA-restricted. Cytomegalovirus association was assigned to approximately 160 TCR beta chains.

The PCR made use of 60 Vbeta and 13 Jbeta primers. Sequencing used immunoSEQ multiplex PCR; TCRdb keeps in-frame clones, though not all of them. Of 100,000 to 150,000 clones in the sample, approximately 85% were seen once. The junction had 4 bases not matched to a gene; V was cut back by 0 bases and J by 2 bases. This CDR3 has 16 residues. Per the germline V gene, CDR1 is SGHRS and CDR2 is YFSETQ. The sequenced sample was PBMCs. The V gene is TRBV5-1, the J gene TRBJ2-1, with 8 bases lining up with TRBD2. The origin of this receptor is a boy aged 10-17 years in good health and CMV-seronegative. Here the CDR3 DNA reads TGCGCCAGCAGCTTGGAATTGCGGGAGGCCTACAATGAGCAGTTCTTC. Protein sequence: CASSLELREAYNEQFF.